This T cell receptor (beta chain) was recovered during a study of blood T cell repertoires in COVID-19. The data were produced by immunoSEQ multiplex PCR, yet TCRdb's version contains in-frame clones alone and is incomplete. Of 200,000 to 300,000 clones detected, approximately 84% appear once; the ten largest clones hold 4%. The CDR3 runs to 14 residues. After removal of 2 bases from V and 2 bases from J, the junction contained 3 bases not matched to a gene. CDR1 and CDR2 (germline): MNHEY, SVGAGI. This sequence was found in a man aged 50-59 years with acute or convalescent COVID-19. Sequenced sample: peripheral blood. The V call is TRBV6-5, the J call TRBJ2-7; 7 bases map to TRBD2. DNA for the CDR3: TGTGCCAGCAGTTACACTAGCGCACCCTACGAGCAGTACTTC. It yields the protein CASSYTSAPYEQYF.